These 16 T cell receptor beta chains originate from one sample sequenced in a study of somatic mutations in cytotoxic T cells in rheumatoid arthritis. TCRdb keeps only in-frame clones here, not all; method: immunoSEQ multiplex PCR. The repertoire has 18,000 or so clones, about 70% of them found once; the top ten carry roughly a fifth. The sequenced material came from CD8+ T cells sorted from blood. The receptors were gathered from an older woman in good health.

The chain joins TRBV5-5 to TRBJ1-5; D unresolved. With 0 bases removed from V and 0 bases from J, the gap between germline ends came to 7 bases. There are 15 residues in the CDR3. CDR1 and CDR2 from the germline V gene are SGHKS and YYEKEE (reference sequence). The DNA of the CDR3 is TGTGCCAGCAGCTTGGACAGTAATAGCAATCAGCCCCAGCATTTT. This gives the protein CASSLDSNSNQPQHF.

This clone was seen a handful of times. The chain has TRBV7-6 and TRBJ1-2; 7 bases match TRBD1. After removal of 8 bases from V and 6 bases from J, the junction contained 6 bases not matched to a gene. Germline V gene data show CDR1 as SGHVS and CDR2 as FNYEAQ. This CDR3 is built from 12 residues. CDR3 loop: CASGQGGDGYTF. CDR3 coding DNA: TGTGCCAGCGGGCAGGGGGGAGATGGCTACACCTTC.

The chain recombines TRBV13 with TRBJ1-1; 8 positions match TRBD1. The CDR3 length is 14 residues. CDR1 PRHDT and CDR2 FYEKMQ come from the germline V gene (reference sequence). Trimming at V came to 4 bases and at J to 4 bases, leaving 5 bases not matched to a gene. The CDR3 here is CASSSRQGSTEAFF. The DNA for the CDR3 is TGTGCCAGCAGCTCACGACAGGGGAGCACTGAAGCTTTCTTT.

This chain uses TRBV6-6 with TRBJ1-3; no definite D call. The germline V gene encodes CDR1 MNHNY and CDR2 SVGAGI (reference sequence). This CDR3 is built from 16 residues. V was trimmed by 8 bases and J by 0 bases, leaving 17 bases between them. The CDR3 sequence is CASEGGNRLSGNTIYF. Here the CDR3 DNA reads TGTGCCAGCGAGGGAGGGAATCGTCTCTCTGGAAACACCATATATTTT.

This sequence joins TRBV5-6 and TRBJ2-6; a possible D gene is TRBD1 (5 bases). The V gene's germline CDR1 is SGHDT and CDR2 YYEEEE. Trimming took 1 base from V and 4 from J, leaving 12 bases between them. CDR3 length equals 16 residues. This CDR3 reads CASSLTVQAGANVLTF. The CDR3 region has the DNA TGTGCCAGCAGCTTGACAGTACAGGCAGGGGCCAACGTCCTGACTTTC.

The genes are TRBV9 and TRBJ1-4; 9 bases align to TRBD1. The CDR3 contains 15 residues. With 4 bases clipped from V and 7 bases from J, the junction kept 8 bases outside the gene matches. Germline V gene lookup returns CDR1 SGDLS and CDR2 YYNGEE. The DNA of the CDR3 is TGTGCCAGCAGCCCTAGACAGGGGGGCGGTGAAAAACTGTTTTTT. It yields the protein CASSPRQGGGEKLFF.

Concerning this clone itself: The junction does not match germline at one end; this may be a read error. The J gene is TRBJ2-1, the V gene TRBV7-2; 10 bases align to TRBD2. Germline values: CDR1 SGHTA, CDR2 FQGNSA. The CDR3 contains 11 residues. The CDR3 is CGTSDTAEQFF. CDR3 nucleotides: TGCGGGACTAGCGATACTGCAGAGCAGTTCTTC. The complete variable domain, with remaining parts taken from reference TRBV7-2 and TRBJ2-1, reads GAGVSQSPSNKVTEKGKDVELRCDPISGHTALYWYRQSLGQGLEFLIYFQGNSAPDKSGLPSDRFSAERTGGSVSTLTIQRTQQEDSAVYLCGTSDTAEQFFGPGTRLTVL.

This chain connects TRBV6-5 to TRBJ2-1; 7 bases are shared with TRBD1. Losses at the gene ends were 6 bases for V and 9 bases for J; bases not matched to a gene: 2. The germline CDR1 and CDR2 sequences are MNHEY and SVGAGI. This CDR3 has 11 amino acids. CDR3 sequence: CASRSGGEQFF. CDR3 in DNA: TGTGCCAGCAGATCAGGGGGTGAGCAGTTCTTC.

The V gene is TRBV19, the J gene TRBJ2-1, with 7 nucleotides matching TRBD2. V was pared by 1 base and J by 6 bases, with 3 bases of the junction left unmatched. The CDR3 is 14 residues long. Per the germline V gene, CDR1 is LNHDA and CDR2 is SQIVND (reference sequence). The CDR3: CASSIAGGVNEQFF. DNA of the CDR3: TGTGCCAGTAGTATAGCGGGAGGTGTCAATGAGCAGTTCTTC.

This chain links TRBV10-2 with TRBJ1-5; possible D gene TRBD1, 6 bases. With 5 bases removed from V and 1 base from J, the gap between germline ends came to 9 bases. Germline V gives CDR1 WSHSY, CDR2 SAAADI. The CDR3 spans 14 residues. The chain's CDR3 is CASSPRGSNQPQHF. Written as DNA, the CDR3 is TGCGCCAGCAGTCCCAGGGGAAGCAATCAGCCCCAGCATTTT.

The chain has TRBV12-5 and TRBJ2-7; D might be TRBD2 (7 bases). This CDR3 has 14 amino acids. V lost 5 bases to trimming and J lost 3 bases, with 14 bases between them. Germline V lookup: CDR1 LGHNT, CDR2 FRNRAP. CDR3 amino acids: CASGAHREGYEQYF. CDR3 nucleotide sequence: TGTGCTAGTGGTGCACACAGGGAGGGCTACGAGCAGTACTTC.

The chain recombines TRBV5-6 with TRBJ1-1; perhaps TRBD1 as D (6 bases). This CDR3 has 12 amino acids. Germline assignment: CDR1 SGHDT and CDR2 YYEEEE. V dropped 4 bases and J dropped 10 bases, with 14 bases sitting between them. This CDR3 is CASSPGRGSAFF. CDR3 sequence (DNA): TGTGCCAGCAGCCCGGGGAGGGGGTCAGCTTTCTTT.

In this sample, this clone turned up a few times. The genes are TRBV7-6 and TRBJ2-1, with 9 bases lining up with TRBD2. The CDR3 totals 13 residues. The junction had 4 bases not matched to a gene; V was cut back by 5 bases and J by 8 bases. From germline, CDR1 is SGHVS and CDR2 FNYEAQ. Here the CDR3 reads CASSKGLAYEQFF. In DNA, the CDR3 is TGTGCCAGCAGCAAAGGACTAGCGTATGAGCAGTTCTTC.

The V gene is TRBV27, the J gene TRBJ1-2; 8 nucleotides match TRBD1. The CDR3 covers 15 residues. V gave up 6 bases and J gave up 5 bases; unmatched junction bases: 11. CDR1 is MNHEY, CDR2 SMNVEV, per germline (reference sequence). The CDR3 loop is CASSSPRTGRYGYTF. CDR3 coding DNA: TGTGCCAGCAGCTCTCCCCGGACAGGGAGGTATGGCTACACCTTC.

This clone has a single count. The rearrangement joins TRBV6-1 to TRBJ2-3; D gene ambiguous. V lost 0 bases and J 1 base, leaving 8 bases between the germline ends. The CDR3 has 15 residues. Germline CDR1 is MNHNS and CDR2 is SASEGT. This CDR3 is CASSEALAGTDTQYF. CDR3 DNA: TGTGCCAGCAGTGAAGCGCTGGCTGGCACAGATACGCAGTATTTT.

The V gene is TRBV6-1, the J gene TRBJ2-7, with D possibly matching TRBD2 (7 bases). The V gene's germline CDR1 is MNHNS and CDR2 SASEGT. CDR3 length: 13 amino acids. V was pared by 7 bases and J by 7 bases, with 17 bases between. The CDR3 here is CASTTRGAGEQYF. For the CDR3, the DNA is TGTGCCAGCACCACCCGGGGGGCTGGTGAGCAGTACTTC.